This T cell receptor beta chain was retrieved from a study of human T cells and chemical hapten exposure. In its sample, this clonotype was seen many times. CDR3 length equals 16 residues. V lost 5 bases, J lost 5 bases, and 22 bases lay in between. Germline CDR1 SGHAT, CDR2 FQNNGV. A single record per CDR3 protein comes from TCRdb applying MiXCR to the RACE reads. The sample records roughly 360,000 distinct CDR3 sequences, approximately 5.1% being singletons. Noted time point: patch test 1, 2 weeks after DPC sensitization. This sample's treatment: therapeutic diphenylcyclopropenone sensitization with weekly scalp DPC.

The sequencing here drew on whole blood, taken in connection with sensitization to the hapten diphenylcyclopropenone (DPC). The source is a woman aged 45-65 years with alopecia areata. Some clones in this sample may be carry-over from other donors' samples. The chain uses TRBV11-2 and TRBJ2-7, with D possibly being TRBD2 (5 bases). The CDR3 DNA reads as TGTGCCAGCAGCCTCACGTGGCGCCCGGGAAGGGACGAGCAGTACTTC. Translated: CASSLTWRPGRDEQYF.